This note documents a single TCR beta chain sequence. There are a few counts of this clone. What antigen it recognizes has not been identified. Base qualities are missing; no much larger clone stands one base away. Libraries were made using the immunoSEQ multiplex PCR assay. For the multiplex PCR, a mixture combining 60 forward primers for TCR Vbeta segments and 13 reverse primers for TCR Jbeta segments was used. The CDR3 region of rearranged TCR beta genes was amplified from genomic DNA by a multiplex PCR assay. The Illumina HiSeq System was used to sequence the amplified TCR beta libraries as 87-base-pair reads. On the study's bioinformatics: Across the 600 to 700 repertoires, a later analysis counted tens of millions of unique TCR beta chains, roughly 11 million of which were shared by at least two donors. A nearest-neighbor algorithm error-corrected the raw reads and collapsed the reads into unique sequences, merging closely related sequences to remove PCR and sequencing errors. CDR3 sequences were aligned to IMGT reference sequences to assign V, D and J gene segments. For a sequence to be retained, a match of at least six nucleotides was required to both a V gene segment and a J gene segment. A rearrangement counted as productive if the CDR3 had no stop codons and remained in frame with V and J, and every other rearrangement counted as non-productive. CDR3 was defined according to IMGT convention as the region running from the second conserved V-encoded cysteine to the conserved J-encoded phenylalanine. Sequences without an unambiguous match to a single V gene segment were excluded from the earlier analysis of about 640 of the donors. An earlier analysis of a few hundred of the donors classified V segments as functional when productive rearrangements were above 56.7% and as segregating when the standard deviation between donors was above 5%. To diagnose cytomegalovirus status from the catalog of TCR beta chain sequences, a statistical classification framework was built. V and J gene assignment, in a later analysis, came from comparing TCR nucleotide sequences with IMGT/GENE-DB human TR gene sequences. The TCRdist pipeline was used in a later analysis to assign CDR3 sequences and most-parsimonious VDJ recombination scenarios. In a later analysis, each TCR beta chain was defined by its CDR3 amino acid sequence together with its V-gene family, and reads without a unique V-gene family were excluded. As a way to deal with suspected cross-contamination and a sequencing artifact, a later analysis dropped hundreds of nucleotide sequences that were highly shared and had low generation probability. For each public chain, a later analysis derived a clonal expansion index from normalized ranks of inferred template counts within each repertoire. In a later analysis, generation probabilities were computed with a VDJ recombination model fitted to out-of-frame rearrangements, and the resulting probabilities were checked against IGoR. In a later analysis, TCR-TCR, TCR-HLA and TCR-CMV co-occurrence was scored with hypergeometric tests, and a repertoire-size bias correction was applied to TCR pairs. To estimate false discovery rates, a later analysis permuted the HLA or CMV assignments 20 times. In a later analysis, co-occurring TCRs were grouped using DBSCAN, and TCRdist sequence similarity was added for clustering within HLA-allele-positive subsets. Repertoires with fewer than 30,000 or more than 120,000 public chains were left out of co-occurrence clustering, as were about five repertoires with anomalous nucleotide sharing. What TCRdb holds here is the immuneACCESS table cut down to in-frame rearrangements. Part of the clones is not present; checked against another copy, under half of the missing clones reflect an unresolved V gene, and the others are unexplained. The V and J calls and clone size were taken over from that table, and D and trimming were inferred from the DNA. Recorded for this sample are around 150,000 clones; roughly 80% of them occurred a single time. 2.2% of the sample is in the top ten clones.

The cohort consisted of 600 to 750 healthy bone marrow donors. At the time of sampling, every cohort member was nominally healthy, though immune exposures that went unrecorded were likely present. The donor was CMV seronegative and belonged to the group of 352 seronegative cohort members. Every donor gave a peripheral blood sample, and the peripheral blood mononuclear cells from that sample were used for TCR beta sequencing. Genomic DNA was extracted from the blood cell samples with the Qiagen DNeasy Blood Extraction Kit. These data originate in a study of cytomegalovirus exposure and HLA in healthy donors (dated by TCRdb to 2015 to 2018). Regarding the complete study: An earlier analysis of about 530 of the donors reported approximately 260 Gb of sequence data and 117 million unique TCR beta sequences obtained from around 180 million T cells. An early release that covered roughly 600 HLA-typed donors contained 300 to 350 gigabases of sequencing data and 75 million to 100 million unique TCR sequences. The genetic ancestry cluster associated with self-reported Caucasian donors included around 76% of the approximately 400 genotyped donors. The study aimed to test whether signatures of past pathogen exposure could be identified by cataloging public T cell receptors. The study used immunosequencing to profile the T cell repertoires of 666 subjects and linked those repertoires to cytomegalovirus serostatus. Besides the first cohort of more than 650 subjects, a separate validation cohort made up of roughly 120 different subjects was used. High-throughput TCR immunosequencing, statistical association of individual TCRs with disease status, and machine learning were combined to predict cytomegalovirus infection status. A later analysis re-analyzed previously published TCR beta repertoires from roughly 600 donors and added high-resolution HLA genotyping to study TCR occurrence patterns. In the later analysis, no new phenotypic data were used to find candidate immune exposures; instead, reliance was placed on TCR beta sequences and their occurrence across donors. To decide whether each TCR beta V gene segment behaved as functional or pseudogenic, an earlier analysis of fewer than 750 of the donors relied on high-throughput TCR beta sequencing. Alongside the repertoire data, information on donor age, sex, ethnicity and CMV serostatus was compiled. In a later genetic analysis, genome-wide SNP genotypes for about three fifths of the roughly 670 donors were used, and that subset was treated as a discovery cohort. All discovery cohort repertoires had been generated on a single sequencing platform. HLA typing covered class I and class II loci at four-digit resolution. Typing coverage varied by locus: about 629-630 donors for A, B, C, DRB1 and DQB1; roughly 520 for DQA1; more than 600 for DPA1; approximately 490 for DPB1. Because of strong linkage in the cohort, roughly five DR-DQ haplotypes were treated as single units for association and clustering. Among 350 to 400 genotyped donors of the cohort, an average of around 240,000 unique TCR beta nucleotide sequences were sequenced per donor, roughly 18% of them non-productive. What the research found in general, with its limitations: An earlier analysis of 587 of the donors showed that most TCR beta V segments appeared in productive rearrangements either about 87% or about 30% of the time, which broadly matched IMGT annotations. The classifier was reported to diagnose cytomegalovirus status with high specificity and sensitivity in both the original and validation cohorts. Presence/absence analyses assumed roughly uniform sequencing depth across donors, an assumption that may not hold. In a later analysis, TCR association rates were found to vary across HLA loci, with the most associated TCRs seen for DRB1 alleles and the fewest for HLA-C alleles. CMV serostatus was the only immune exposure information available for the cohort. In a later genetic analysis, a missense DCLRE1C variant was associated with V-gene and J-gene trimming of TCR beta chains, and the association was replicated in an independent cohort. Across donors, most TCR sequences were observed very rarely, whereas some public TCRs were present in many individuals. A further reported finding was that TCR beta sequences accurately predicted the HLA-A and HLA-B alleles for most subjects in the first cohort. Compared with the 666-donor mean, donors in an Asian-associated ancestry cluster had fewer N-insertions in productive TCRs, according to a later genetic analysis. Specific HLA alleles were associated with more than 15,000 TCR beta sequences at a false discovery rate of 0.05 in a later analysis. According to the authors, the approach could potentially be generalized to other disease states and immunological phenotypes. In a later analysis, most CMV-associated TCR beta chains were found to appear HLA-restricted, with HLA associations seemingly driven largely by CMV exposure. Linkage disequilibrium might explain the correlated functional status among segregating V segments, but an unknown experimental factor could not be ruled out. In the study, 150 to 200 TCR beta chains were listed as associated with cytomegalovirus. A later analysis found that HLA-associated TCR beta chains were more clonally expanded and had lower generation probabilities than equally common non-associated chains. Because some donors lacked HLA typing at each locus, the association tests relied only on the typed subset. Because counts were too low, 15 to 20 rarely observed V segments, including chromosome 9 orphons, were excluded from the earlier analysis of 587 of the donors. In vitro tests confirmed that a few of the cytomegalovirus-associated TCR beta chains recognize cytomegalovirus antigens. Assigning TCR associations to individual alleles was difficult when HLA alleles, especially DR and DQ, strongly co-occurred. Only TCR beta chains were sequenced in this cohort, and the absence of alpha or paired-chain data limited detectable features. Several of the top co-occurrence clusters appeared to be linked to parvovirus B19, influenza, CMV and Epstein-Barr virus, according to a later analysis. The 87-base-pair reads could not distinguish some IMGT-functional V segments, including TRBV6-2 and TRBV6-3, so those segments were excluded. The sequencing pipeline was judged likely to have produced a cluster of highly shared sequence variants as a technical artifact.

Inclusive of the bounding cysteine and phenylalanine, the CDR3 is 13 residues long. Just the 39-base CDR3 DNA is kept, in frame starting at base 1. The junction shows trimming of 5 bases on V and 4 bases on J, and the gene matches do not reach 2 bases of it. The germline V gene encodes CDR1 MNHNS and CDR2 SASEGT. This TCR came from a man aged 30 to 39 in good health and CMV-seronegative. The source material was PBMCs. Here the chain combines TRBV6-1 and TRBJ1-5, with 7 central nucleotides matching TRBD1. The CDR3 reads CASSRQGNQPQHF. The DNA sequence is given as TGTGCCAGCAGTCGACAGGGAAATCAGCCCCAGCATTTT.